This entry is about one T cell receptor beta chain. This sample was taken from a study of identifying expanded T cells in peripheral blood. CDR1 and CDR2 from the germline V gene are KGHSH and LQKENI. This CDR3 is built from 16 residues. V lost 3 bases, J lost 4 bases, and 18 bases lay in between. The assay was immunoSEQ multiplex PCR, and TCRdb's table has in-frame clones only and misses some. The sample has some 120,000 clones, over 65% seen once; the top ten hold roughly 3.3%. This TCR was recovered from a person aged 18-70 years in good health. The chain carries TRBV18 and TRBJ1-2; a weak D match, TRBD1 (6 bases). The material sequenced was blood. DNA of the CDR3: TGTGCCAGCTCACCCTCCAAAGGGGGGGATCGCTATGGCTACACCTTC. Its translation is CASSPSKGGDRYGYTF. Complete variable domain (other parts from reference TRBV18 and TRBJ1-2): NAGVMQNPRHLVRRRGQEARLRCSPMKGHSHVYWYRQLPEEGLKFMVYLQKENIIDESGMPKERFSAEFPKEGPSILRIQQVVRGDSAAYFCASSPSKGGDRYGYTFGSGTRLTVV.